The source of this T cell receptor (beta chain) is a study of cytomegalovirus exposure and HLA in healthy donors. The PCR ran on 60 Vbeta and 13 Jbeta primers. Per the study methods: Approximately 72 million unique TCR beta chains, around 11 million of them shared, were counted by a later analysis. Generated by immunoSEQ multiplex PCR, the TCRdb table keeps only in-frame clones and is missing some. V and J calls plus clone size are reproduced from that table; the DNA served to infer D and trimming. The sample contains about 120,000 clones, roughly 82% of which appear only once. CDR1 is GTSNPN, CDR2 SVGIG, per germline (reference sequence). The CDR3 has 12 residues. V lost 2 bases and J lost 4, with 6 bases in between.

This TCR was sampled from a man in his late teens or twenties in good health and CMV-seropositive. This sequence joins TRBV30 and TRBJ1-3, with unresolved D. The sample consisted of PBMCs. The CDR3 loop reads CAWSQSGNTIYF. The DNA of the CDR3 is TGTGCCTGGAGTCAGTCAGGAAACACCATATATTTT.